One sample yielded the 32 T cell receptor beta chains listed below, sequenced in a study of blood T cell repertoires in COVID-19. Profiled with immunoSEQ multiplex PCR; TCRdb holds only in-frame clones, not every one. Of 150,000 to 200,000 clones in the sample, approximately 89% were seen once. Sequencing was done on a sample of PBMCs or T cells enriched from blood (not recorded which). The receptors stem from a man in his forties who had recovered from COVID-19.

The rearrangement links TRBV7-3 to TRBJ2-1; tentative D call: TRBD2 (6 bases). V was trimmed by 5 bases and J by 7 bases, leaving 12 bases between them. There are 13 residues in the CDR3. From germline, CDR1 is SGHTA and CDR2 FQGTGA. The CDR3 region is CASSLNRGNEQFF. The DNA for the CDR3 is TGTGCCAGCAGCCTAAATCGGGGGAATGAGCAGTTCTTC.

J is TRBJ1-2 and V is TRBV29-1; D is ambiguous. The CDR3 spans 14 residues. Looked up from germline, CDR1 is SQVTM and CDR2 is ANQGSEA. V lost 1 base, J lost 1 base, and 10 bases lay in between. The CDR3 here is CSVEGGTNNYGYTF. The CDR3 DNA reads TGCAGCGTTGAAGGAGGTACAAATAACTATGGCTACACCTTC.

V gene TRBV9 combines with J gene TRBJ2-7; 11 nucleotides line up with TRBD1. The CDR3 contains 15 residues. V lost 0 bases, J lost 5 bases, and 4 bases stayed unmatched. Germline assignment: CDR1 SGDLS and CDR2 YYNGEE. In DNA form, the CDR3 reads TGTGCCAGCAGCGTAGCTCCGGGACAGGGGGACGAGCAGTACTTC. The encoded protein is CASSVAPGQGDEQYF. Filled out from reference TRBV9 and TRBJ2-7, the complete variable domain reads DSGVTQTPKHLITATGQRVTLRCSPRSGDLSVYWYQQSLDQGLQFLIQYYNGEERAKGNILERFSAQQFPDLHSELNLSSLELGDSALYFCASSVAPGQGDEQYFGPGTRLTVT.

This chain joins TRBV11-2 and TRBJ2-7; 7 nucleotides match TRBD1. This CDR3 spans 14 amino acids. Germline CDR1 reads SGHAT; CDR2 reads FQNNGV. V was pared by 4 bases and J by 7 bases, with 10 bases of the junction left unmatched. The CDR3 DNA is TGTGCCAGCAGCTCGGGACAGAGGGCTAGTGAGCAGTACTTC. Its translation: CASSSGQRASEQYF. The entire variable domain, with the rest obtained from reference TRBV11-2 and TRBJ2-7, is as follows: EAGVAQSPRYKIIEKRQSVAFWCNPISGHATLYWYQQILGQGPKLLIQFQNNGVVDDSQLPKDRFSAERLKGVDSTLKIQPAKLEDSAVYLCASSSGQRASEQYFGPGTRLTVT.

V and J are TRBV7-2 and TRBJ2-7; D is perhaps TRBD2 (6 bases). Between the trimmed V and J ends, which lost 1 base and 6 bases, there was a span of 10 bases. The CDR3 runs 13 residues. Germline CDR1 reads SGHTA; CDR2 reads FQGNSA. CDR3 in amino acids: CASSLGGESEQYF. In DNA, the CDR3 is TGTGCCAGCAGCTTAGGGGGGGAAAGCGAGCAGTACTTC.

The V and J genes are TRBV29-1 and TRBJ1-1; possibly TRBD1 for D (6 bases). This CDR3 has 14 amino acids. Trimming took 4 bases from V and 3 from J, leaving 15 bases between them. Germline lookup yields CDR1 SQVTM and CDR2 ANQGSEA. In nucleotides, the CDR3 is TGCAGCGTTGCCGGCAGGGGAATATACACTGAAGCTTTCTTT. Its protein product is CSVAGRGIYTEAFF.

This chain links TRBV7-8 with TRBJ1-1; D is undetermined. The CDR3 extends over 14 amino acids. V dropped 7 bases and J dropped 0 bases, with 12 bases sitting between them. Germline loops: CDR1 SGHVS, CDR2 FQNEAQ. The CDR3 nucleotides read TGTGCCAGCATAGGATACAGCATGAACACTGAAGCTTTCTTT. It encodes CASIGYSMNTEAFF.

This clone appeared a single time. The chain couples TRBV30 to TRBJ2-3; D remains unclear. The CDR3 is 11 residues long. CDR1 and CDR2 (germline): GTSNPN, SVGIG (reference sequence). V was shortened by 2 bases and J by 4 bases, with 4 bases between the two germline ends. CDR3 in DNA: TGTGCCTGGAGTTCAGCAGATACGCAGTATTTT. Translated: CAWSSADTQYF.

This chain links TRBV7-9 with TRBJ1-1; D is unresolved. V was trimmed by 8 bases and J by 4 bases, leaving 14 bases between them. The CDR3 is made up of 13 amino acids. Germline CDR1 and CDR2: SEHNR and FQNEAQ (reference sequence). The CDR3 bases are TGTGCCAGCGGGCTGACGGGGAGCACTGAAGCTTTCTTT. It encodes CASGLTGSTEAFF.

The rearrangement uses TRBV28 and TRBJ1-2; no reliable D call. V was pared by 5 bases and J by 4 bases, with 17 bases between. The CDR3 runs 15 residues. Germline-derived CDR1 and CDR2 are MDHEN and SYDVKM. CDR3 amino acids: CASSPSGGRLYGYTF. The CDR3 nucleotides are TGTGCCAGCAGTCCCTCTGGTGGCCGACTCTATGGCTACACCTTC.

The rearrangement links TRBV27 to TRBJ1-6; D unresolved. Germline values: CDR1 MNHEY, CDR2 SMNVEV (reference sequence). The CDR3 sequence is 14 residues long. The V gene lost 4 bases and the J gene lost 8 bases, with 12 bases spanning the gap. CDR3 region: CASSSPGLYSPLHF. The DNA for the CDR3 is TGTGCCAGCAGTTCCCCGGGTCTTTATTCACCCCTCCACTTT.

The rearrangement links TRBV4-2 to TRBJ2-3, with 12 bases lining up with TRBD2. Losses at the gene ends were 4 bases for V and 5 bases for J; bases not matched to a gene: 19. There are 20 residues in the CDR3. The V gene's germline CDR1 is LGHNA and CDR2 YNFKEQ. Written as DNA, the CDR3 is TGTGCCAGCAGCCCACGCAATGGGGGTCTAGCGGGGGGGCCGGGAGATACGCAGTATTTT. Protein sequence: CASSPRNGGLAGGPGDTQYF.

The chain uses TRBV11-2 and TRBJ2-2; 9 positions match TRBD1. The CDR3 totals 16 residues. CDR1 and CDR2 (germline): SGHAT, FQNNGV. V shed 5 bases and J 5 bases; nucleotides not matched to a gene: 9. CDR3 DNA sequence: TGTGCCAGCAGCCCCCCGGGACAGGGTCAAACCGGGGAGCTGTTTTTT. Translation: CASSPPGQGQTGELFF.

V is TRBV5-1 and J is TRBJ1-1; 9 nucleotides agree with TRBD1. Germline V lookup: CDR1 SGHRS, CDR2 YFSETQ. V lost 4 bases and J lost 9; bases outside the gene matches: 10. The CDR3 is made up of 14 amino acids. The CDR3 DNA reads as TGCGCCAGCAGCAATACAGGGGGCGATCGACAAGCTTTCTTT. Its protein product is CASSNTGGDRQAFF.

V gene TRBV7-3 combines with J gene TRBJ2-1, with 8 bases lining up with TRBD2. Germline CDR1 reads SGHTA; CDR2 reads FQGTGA. CDR3 size: 15 residues. J lost 12 bases, V lost 7 bases, and 17 bases had no gene match. Here the CDR3 reads CASTLLTSGPNPQFF. As DNA, the CDR3 is TGTGCCAGCACACTCCTCACTAGCGGACCAAACCCGCAGTTCTTC.

V and J are TRBV7-8 and TRBJ2-7; tentative D call: TRBD2 (6 bases). Germline V CDR1 and CDR2: SGHVS, FQNEAQ. The CDR3 covers 14 residues. V gave up 3 bases and J gave up 5 bases, with 14 bases separating them. CDR3 coding DNA: TGTGCCAGCAGCTTGGGGACTCAGCCCAACGAGCAGTACTTC. This gives the protein CASSLGTQPNEQYF.

The chain has TRBV11-3 and TRBJ2-1; possibly TRBD2 for D (5 bases). Germline V gives CDR1 SGHNT, CDR2 YENEEA. Between the trimmed V and J ends, which lost 3 bases and 9 bases, there was a span of 12 bases. This CDR3 spans 13 amino acids. This CDR3 reads CASSFWRAGEQFF. The CDR3 coding sequence is TGTGCCAGCAGCTTTTGGCGGGCCGGTGAGCAGTTCTTC. Complete variable domain (other parts from reference TRBV11-3 and TRBJ2-1): EAGVVQSPRYKIIEKKQPVAFWCNPISGHNTLYWYLQNLGQGPELLIRYENEEAVDDSQLPKDRFSAERLKGVDSTLKIQPAELGDSAVYLCASSFWRAGEQFFGPGTRLTVL.

The chain links TRBV7-3 to TRBJ2-3; D gene ambiguous. Germline V gives CDR1 SGHTA, CDR2 FQGTGA. The CDR3 spans 13 residues. V lost 5 bases to trimming and J lost 2 bases, with 8 bases between them. DNA for the CDR3: TGTGCCAGCAGCCGAGAAGCCACAGATACGCAGTATTTT. Its translation is CASSREATDTQYF.

This chain uses TRBV28 with TRBJ1-3, with D possibly matching TRBD1 (5 bases). CDR3 size: 15 residues. Per germline, CDR1 MDHEN and CDR2 SYDVKM. Trimming removed 6 bases from V and 0 bases from J, with 12 bases in between. The CDR3 is CASSLGAYSGNTIYF. CDR3 sequence (DNA): TGTGCCAGCAGCCTAGGGGCTTACTCTGGAAACACCATATATTTT.

This rearrangement joins TRBV4-2 to TRBJ2-7; 9 nucleotides match TRBD1. Trimming took 3 bases from V and 5 from J; bases not matched to a gene: 8. The germline V gene encodes CDR1 LGHNA and CDR2 YNFKEQ. The CDR3 extends over 15 amino acids. This CDR3 is CASSQAGTGRHEQYF. CDR3 coding DNA: TGTGCCAGCAGCCAGGCCGGGACAGGGAGACACGAGCAGTACTTC.

This clone was recorded many times. The V call is TRBV6-5, the J call TRBJ1-1; a weak D match, TRBD1 (5 bases). Germline V gene sequence: CDR1 MNHEY, CDR2 SVGAGI. This CDR3 has 12 residues. Trimming cost V 11 bases and J 1 base, with 11 bases left between them. The CDR3 region has the DNA TGTGCCTGCTTGGGGCCGAACACTGAAGCTTTCTTT. Translating it yields CACLGPNTEAFF.

V is TRBV9 and J is TRBJ2-3; 11 nucleotides match TRBD2. Germline V gene sequence: CDR1 SGDLS, CDR2 YYNGEE. CDR3 length: 16 residues. V shed 2 bases and J 6 bases; nucleotides not matched to a gene: 8. The CDR3 here is CASSVDSGGARDTQYF. The CDR3 coding sequence is TGTGCCAGCAGCGTCGATAGCGGGGGGGCAAGGGATACGCAGTATTTT. Full variable domain (remainder filled in from reference TRBV9 and TRBJ2-3): DSGVTQTPKHLITATGQRVTLRCSPRSGDLSVYWYQQSLDQGLQFLIQYYNGEERAKGNILERFSAQQFPDLHSELNLSSLELGDSALYFCASSVDSGGARDTQYFGPGTRLTVL.

This rearrangement joins TRBV11-2 to TRBJ2-7; 8 bases fit TRBD1. The junction had 14 bases not matched to a gene; V was cut back by 6 bases and J by 1 base. Germline V gene sequence: CDR1 SGHAT, CDR2 FQNNGV. This CDR3 has 17 residues. CDR3: CASSTWGRDRLSYEQYF. DNA of the CDR3: TGTGCCAGCAGTACTTGGGGACGGGACAGGTTATCCTACGAGCAGTACTTC. Supplemented by reference TRBV11-2 and TRBJ2-7, the full variable domain reads EAGVAQSPRYKIIEKRQSVAFWCNPISGHATLYWYQQILGQGPKLLIQFQNNGVVDDSQLPKDRFSAERLKGVDSTLKIQPAKLEDSAVYLCASSTWGRDRLSYEQYFGPGTRLTVT.

The chain uses TRBV18 and TRBJ1-6; no clear D gene. Germline V gene data show CDR1 as KGHSH and CDR2 as LQKENI. V shed 1 base and J shed 0 bases, with 7 bases lying between them. The length of the CDR3 is 16 residues. The CDR3 DNA sequence: TGTGCCAGCTCACCACGCGGCAGCTCCTATAATTCACCCCTCCACTTT. This translates into CASSPRGSSYNSPLHF.

This clone was detected once. CDR3: CASSVAPDTLQFSYEQYF. The CDR3 DNA sequence: TGTGCCAGCAGCGTGGCCCCGGACACCCTCCAGTTTTCCTACGAGCAGTACTTC. This sequence joins TRBV9 and TRBJ2-7; tentatively, D is TRBD1 (5 bases). V was cut by 2 bases and J by 1 base, with 22 bases left in between. Looked up from germline, CDR1 is SGDLS and CDR2 is YYNGEE. This CDR3 comprises 18 residues.

This clone came up once. The rearrangement links TRBV7-9 to TRBJ1-5; 11 bases match TRBD1. CDR3 size: 16 residues. Trimming cost V 1 base and J 4 bases; bases outside gene matches: 3. CDR1 is SEHNR and CDR2 is FQNEAQ in the germline V gene (reference sequence). The CDR3 nucleotides read TGTGCCAGCAGCTTAGGGACAGGGGGCCGAAATCAGCCCCAGCATTTT. It specifies CASSLGTGGRNQPQHF. The entire variable domain, with the rest obtained from reference TRBV7-9 and TRBJ1-5, is as follows: DTGVSQNPRHKITKRGQNVTFRCDPISEHNRLYWYRQTLGQGPEFLTYFQNEAQLEKSRLLSDRFSAERPKGSFSTLEIQRTEQGDSAMYLCASSLGTGGRNQPQHFGDGTRLSIL.

This chain joins TRBV27 and TRBJ1-3; TRBD1 matches 9 bases. This CDR3 has 15 amino acids. CDR1 MNHEY and CDR2 SMNVEV come from the germline V gene (reference sequence). J lost 4 bases, V lost 4 bases, and 5 bases had no gene match. CDR3 residues: CASSYGTGTGNTIYF. For the CDR3, the DNA is TGTGCCAGCAGTTACGGGACAGGGACAGGAAACACCATATATTTT.

CDR3 nucleotide sequence: TGTGCCAGCAGCCCGCAACTAGCCACAGATACGCAGTATTTT. Translating gives CASSPQLATDTQYF. This chain links TRBV11-3 with TRBJ2-3, with D tentatively TRBD2 (6 bases). V lost 5 bases, J lost 2 bases, and 11 bases lay in between. The CDR3 loop spans 14 amino acids. Germline V gene lookup returns CDR1 SGHNT and CDR2 YENEEA.

The chain joins TRBV18 to TRBJ1-1; maybe TRBD1 (5 bases). Trimming cost V 6 bases and J 3 bases, with 11 bases left between them. The CDR3 covers 13 residues. Germline V lookup: CDR1 KGHSH, CDR2 LQKENI. The CDR3 loop reads CASSRQQDTEAFF. CDR3 DNA sequence: TGTGCCAGCTCCCGACAGCAGGACACTGAAGCTTTCTTT. The complete variable domain, with remaining parts taken from reference TRBV18 and TRBJ1-1, reads NAGVMQNPRHLVRRRGQEARLRCSPMKGHSHVYWYRQLPEEGLKFMVYLQKENIIDESGMPKERFSAEFPKEGPSILRIQQVVRGDSAAYFCASSRQQDTEAFFGQGTRLTVV.

This clone showed up just a few times. The rearrangement links TRBV2 to TRBJ2-7; D perhaps matches TRBD2 (7 bases). Deletions cut 5 bases from V and 7 bases from J, with 15 bases between. There are 13 residues in the CDR3. Germline loops: CDR1 SNHLY, CDR2 FYNNEI. The CDR3 spells CASSPAGAGEQYF. The CDR3 DNA sequence: TGTGCCAGCAGTCCGGCGGGGGCTGGGGAGCAGTACTTC.

This clone was detected once. The CDR3 spells CASSGQSRNQPQHF. The CDR3 DNA reads TGTGCCAGCAGCGGACAGTCCCGCAATCAGCCCCAGCATTTT. J is TRBJ1-5 and V is TRBV6-5; tentatively, D is TRBD1 (6 bases). Germline V CDR1 and CDR2: MNHEY, SVGAGI. There are 14 residues in the CDR3. Trimming took off 6 bases at V and 2 bases at J, with 11 bases between the two ends.

The rearrangement joins TRBV29-1 to TRBJ2-3, with TRBD1 matching 9 bases. From germline, CDR1 is SQVTM and CDR2 ANQGSEA. V shed 3 bases and J 4 bases; nucleotides not matched to a gene: 5. The CDR3 loop spans 14 amino acids. CDR3 sequence reads: CSVEWGQGPDTQYF. The CDR3 DNA reads as TGCAGCGTTGAGTGGGGACAGGGACCAGATACGCAGTATTTT.